The entry below gives a single TCR beta chain sequence along with its context. Its antigen is undetermined. The germline gives CDR1 MNHNY, CDR2 SVGAGI (reference sequence). This CDR3 spans 16 amino acids. Trimming stripped 2 bases from V and 3 bases from J, with 14 bases between. Donors gave ten milliliters of peripheral blood apiece. The sample originates from a study of blood T cells in healthy people across ages. With a J-beta primer mix and a sample-barcoded 5' primer, a second PCR ran about 7 to 12 cycles. TCRdb itself ran the 5' RACE reads through MiXCR, one entry per CDR3 protein. Altogether about 830,000 distinct CDR3 sequences are present, about 59% being singletons, with the ten largest covering roughly a quarter. Study-level points and caveats: Significant beta diversity loss was already apparent by age about 42, declining roughly linearly.

The chain recombines TRBV6-6 with TRBJ2-4; TRBD1 might be the D (5 bases). This receptor was obtained from a man younger than 40 in good health. The sample consisted of blood. The CDR3 loop is CASSYKGAGGKNIQYF. CDR3 sequence (DNA): TGTGCCAGCAGTTACAAAGGGGCCGGTGGCAAAAACATTCAGTACTTC.